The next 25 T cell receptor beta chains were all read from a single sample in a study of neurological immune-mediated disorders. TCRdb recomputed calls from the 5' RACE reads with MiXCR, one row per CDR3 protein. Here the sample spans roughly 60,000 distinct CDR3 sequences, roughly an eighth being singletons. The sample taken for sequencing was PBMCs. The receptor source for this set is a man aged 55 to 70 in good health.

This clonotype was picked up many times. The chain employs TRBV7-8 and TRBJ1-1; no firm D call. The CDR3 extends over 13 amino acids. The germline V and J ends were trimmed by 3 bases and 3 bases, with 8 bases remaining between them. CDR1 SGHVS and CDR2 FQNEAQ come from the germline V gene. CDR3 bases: TGTGCCAGCAGCTTTTCTCTGGACACTGAAGCTTTCTTT. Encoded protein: CASSFSLDTEAFF.

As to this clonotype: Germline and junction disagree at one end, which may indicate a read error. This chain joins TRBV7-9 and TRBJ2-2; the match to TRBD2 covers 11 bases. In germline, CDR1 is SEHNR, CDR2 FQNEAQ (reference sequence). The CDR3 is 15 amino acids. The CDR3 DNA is TGTGCCAGCAGTCTGGGACTAGCGGAAACCGGGGAGCTGCTTTTT. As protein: CASSLGLAETGELLF.

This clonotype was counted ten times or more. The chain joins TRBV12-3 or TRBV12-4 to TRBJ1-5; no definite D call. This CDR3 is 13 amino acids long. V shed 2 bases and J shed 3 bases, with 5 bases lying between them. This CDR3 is CASSLSPNQPQHF. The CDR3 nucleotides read TGTGCCAGCAGTTTAAGTCCCAATCAGCCCCAGCATTTT.

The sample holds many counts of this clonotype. The CDR3 here is CSALDREYSNQPQHF. The CDR3 nucleotides are TGCAGTGCTTTGGACAGGGAGTATAGCAATCAGCCCCAGCATTTT. The J gene is TRBJ1-5, the V gene TRBV20-1; 8 bases line up with TRBD1. J was trimmed by 0 bases and V by 5 bases; bases with no gene match: 6. Germline assignment: CDR1 DFQATT and CDR2 SNEGSKA (reference sequence). CDR3 size: 15 residues.

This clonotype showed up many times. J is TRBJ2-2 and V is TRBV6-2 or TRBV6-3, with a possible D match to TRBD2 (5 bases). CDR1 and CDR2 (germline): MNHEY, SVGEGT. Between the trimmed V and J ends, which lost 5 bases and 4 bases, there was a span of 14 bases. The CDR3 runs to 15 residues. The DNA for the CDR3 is TGTGCCAGCAGTAGCGGCCGTCTGGGCACCGGGGAGCTGTTTTTT. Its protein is CASSSGRLGTGELFF.

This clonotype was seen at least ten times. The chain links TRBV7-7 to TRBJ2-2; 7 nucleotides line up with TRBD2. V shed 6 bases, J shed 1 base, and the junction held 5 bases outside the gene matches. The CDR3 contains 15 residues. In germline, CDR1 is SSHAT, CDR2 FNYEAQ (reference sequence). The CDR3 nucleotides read TGTGCCAGCAGTTCGAGCGGGGTGAACACCGGGGAGCTGTTTTTT. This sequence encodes CASSSSGVNTGELFF.

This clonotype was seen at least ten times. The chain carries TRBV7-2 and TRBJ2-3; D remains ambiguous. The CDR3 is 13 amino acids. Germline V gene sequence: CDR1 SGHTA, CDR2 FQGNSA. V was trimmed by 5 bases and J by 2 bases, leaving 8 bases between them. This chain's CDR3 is CASSRAYTDTQYF. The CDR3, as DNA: TGTGCCAGCAGCCGTGCCTACACAGATACGCAGTATTTT.

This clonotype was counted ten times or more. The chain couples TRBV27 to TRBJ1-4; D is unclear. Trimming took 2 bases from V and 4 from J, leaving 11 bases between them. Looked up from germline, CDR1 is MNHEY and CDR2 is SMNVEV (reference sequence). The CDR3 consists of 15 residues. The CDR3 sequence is CASSLKGSINEKLFF. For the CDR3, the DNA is TGTGCCAGCAGTTTAAAGGGTAGCATTAATGAAAAACTGTTTTTT.

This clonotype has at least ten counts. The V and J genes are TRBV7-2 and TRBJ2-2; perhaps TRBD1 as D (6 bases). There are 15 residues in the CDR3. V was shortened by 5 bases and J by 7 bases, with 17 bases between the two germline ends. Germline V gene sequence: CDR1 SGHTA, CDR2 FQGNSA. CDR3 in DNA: TGTGCCAGCAGCCCTAGACAGGCCACGGGCGGGGAGCTGTTTTTT. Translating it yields CASSPRQATGGELFF.

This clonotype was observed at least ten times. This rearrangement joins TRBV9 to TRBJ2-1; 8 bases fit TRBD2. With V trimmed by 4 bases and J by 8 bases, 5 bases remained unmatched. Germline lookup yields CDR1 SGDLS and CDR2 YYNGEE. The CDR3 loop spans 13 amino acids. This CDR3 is CASSPGGGDEQFF. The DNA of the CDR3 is TGTGCCAGCAGCCCCGGGGGGGGGGATGAGCAGTTCTTC. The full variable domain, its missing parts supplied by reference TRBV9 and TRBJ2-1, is DSGVTQTPKHLITATGQRVTLRCSPRSGDLSVYWYQQSLDQGLQFLIQYYNGEERAKGNILERFSAQQFPDLHSELNLSSLELGDSALYFCASSPGGGDEQFFGPGTRLTVL.

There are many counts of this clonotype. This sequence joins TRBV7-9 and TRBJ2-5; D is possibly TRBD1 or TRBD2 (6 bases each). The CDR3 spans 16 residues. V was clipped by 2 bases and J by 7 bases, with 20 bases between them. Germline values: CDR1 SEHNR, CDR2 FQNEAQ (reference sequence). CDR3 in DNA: TGTGCCAGCAGCTTACCCGGTAGGGGGAAGGAGGGGACCCAGTACTTC. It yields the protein CASSLPGRGKEGTQYF.

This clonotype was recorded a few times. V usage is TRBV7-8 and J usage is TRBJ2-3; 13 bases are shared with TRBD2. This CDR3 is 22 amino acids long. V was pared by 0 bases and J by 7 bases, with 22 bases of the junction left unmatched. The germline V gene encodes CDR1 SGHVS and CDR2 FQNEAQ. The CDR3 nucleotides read TGTGCCAGCAGCTTAGCTGGGGGCCGTCTGACCTCACTAGCGGGGGGGCCTTATACGCAGTATTTT. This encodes CASSLAGGRLTSLAGGPYTQYF.

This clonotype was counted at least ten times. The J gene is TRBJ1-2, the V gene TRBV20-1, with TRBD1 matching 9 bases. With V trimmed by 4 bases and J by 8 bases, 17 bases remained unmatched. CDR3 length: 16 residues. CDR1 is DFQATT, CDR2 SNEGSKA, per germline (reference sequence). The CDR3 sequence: CSATGDRVSVFLGYTF. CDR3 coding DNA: TGCAGTGCTACCGGGGACAGGGTTTCAGTCTTTTTAGGCTACACCTTC.

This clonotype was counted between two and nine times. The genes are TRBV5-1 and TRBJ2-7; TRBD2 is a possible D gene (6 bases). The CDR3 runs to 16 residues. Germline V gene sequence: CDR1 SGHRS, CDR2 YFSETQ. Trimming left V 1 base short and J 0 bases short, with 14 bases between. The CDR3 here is CASSLLGGGYSYEQYF. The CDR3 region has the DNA TGCGCCAGCAGCTTGTTGGGGGGAGGATACTCCTACGAGCAGTACTTC.

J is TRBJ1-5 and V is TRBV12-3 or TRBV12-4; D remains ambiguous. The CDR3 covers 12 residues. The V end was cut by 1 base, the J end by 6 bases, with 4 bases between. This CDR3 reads CASSLGTQPQHF. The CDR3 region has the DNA TGTGCCAGCAGTTTAGGGACTCAGCCCCAGCATTTT.

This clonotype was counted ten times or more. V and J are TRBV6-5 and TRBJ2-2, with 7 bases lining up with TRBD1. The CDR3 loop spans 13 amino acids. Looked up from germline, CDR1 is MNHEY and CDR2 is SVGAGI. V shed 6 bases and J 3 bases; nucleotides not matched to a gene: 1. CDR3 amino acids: CASRDRDTGELFF. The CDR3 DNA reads TGTGCCAGCAGAGACAGGGACACCGGGGAGCTGTTTTTT.

CDR3 sequence: CASSVGSGNTIYF. In nucleotides, the CDR3 is TGTGCCAGCAGCGTGGGTTCTGGAAACACCATATATTTT. This sequence joins TRBV9 and TRBJ1-3; D gene ambiguous. The CDR3 runs 13 residues. Germline-derived CDR1 and CDR2 are SGDLS and YYNGEE. V lost 2 bases and J lost 1, with 4 bases in between.

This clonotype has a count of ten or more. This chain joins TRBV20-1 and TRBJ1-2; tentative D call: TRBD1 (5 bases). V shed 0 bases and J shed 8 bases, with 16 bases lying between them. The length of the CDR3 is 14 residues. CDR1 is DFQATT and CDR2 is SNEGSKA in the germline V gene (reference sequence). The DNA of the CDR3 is TGCAGTGCTAGAGATCAAGGAGGGGTCACGGGCTACACCTTC. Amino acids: CSARDQGGVTGYTF.

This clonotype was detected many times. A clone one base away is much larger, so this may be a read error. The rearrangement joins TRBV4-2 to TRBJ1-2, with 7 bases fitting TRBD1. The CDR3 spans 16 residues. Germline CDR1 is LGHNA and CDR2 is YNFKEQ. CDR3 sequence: CVSSQDPLTGNYGYTF. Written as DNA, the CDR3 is TGTGTCAGCAGCCAAGACCCGCTGACAGGGAACTATGGCTACACCTTC.

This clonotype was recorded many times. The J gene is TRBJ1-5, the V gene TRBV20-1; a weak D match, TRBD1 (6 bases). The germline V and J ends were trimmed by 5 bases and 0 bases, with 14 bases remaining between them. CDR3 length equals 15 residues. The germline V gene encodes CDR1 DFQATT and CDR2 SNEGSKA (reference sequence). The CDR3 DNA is TGCAGTGCTGGCCGGGACACCTATAGCAATCAGCCCCAGCATTTT. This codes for CSAGRDTYSNQPQHF.

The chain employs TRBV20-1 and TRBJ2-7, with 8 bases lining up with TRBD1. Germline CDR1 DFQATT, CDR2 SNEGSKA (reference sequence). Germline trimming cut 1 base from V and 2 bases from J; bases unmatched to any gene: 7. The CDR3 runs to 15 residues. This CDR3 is CSARVWQGATYEQYF. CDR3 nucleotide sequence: TGCAGTGCTAGAGTCTGGCAGGGGGCCACCTACGAGCAGTACTTC.

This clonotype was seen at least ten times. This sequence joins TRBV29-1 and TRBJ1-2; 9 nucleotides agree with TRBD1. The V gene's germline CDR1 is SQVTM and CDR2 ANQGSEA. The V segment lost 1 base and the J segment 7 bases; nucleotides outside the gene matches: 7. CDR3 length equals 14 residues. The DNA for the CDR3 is TGCAGCGTTGAAGGGGAACAGGGGGCGGTTGGCTACACCTTC. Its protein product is CSVEGEQGAVGYTF. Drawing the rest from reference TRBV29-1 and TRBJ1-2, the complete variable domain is SAVISQKPSRDICQRGTSLTIQCQVDSQVTMMFWYRQQPGQSLTLIATANQGSEATYESGFVIDKFPISRPNLTFSTLTVSNMSPEDSSIYLCSVEGEQGAVGYTFGSGTRLTVV.

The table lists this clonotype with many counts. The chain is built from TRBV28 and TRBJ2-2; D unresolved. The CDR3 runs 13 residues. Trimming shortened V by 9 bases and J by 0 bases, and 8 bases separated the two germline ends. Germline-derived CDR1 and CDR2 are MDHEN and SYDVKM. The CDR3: CASIKSNTGELFF. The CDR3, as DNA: TGTGCCAGTATTAAATCGAACACCGGGGAGCTGTTTTTT.

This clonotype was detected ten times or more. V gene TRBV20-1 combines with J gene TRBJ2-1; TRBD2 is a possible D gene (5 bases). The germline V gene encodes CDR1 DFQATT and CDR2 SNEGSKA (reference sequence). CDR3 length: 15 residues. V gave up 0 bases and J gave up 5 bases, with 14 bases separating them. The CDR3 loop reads CSAREASGAHNEQFF. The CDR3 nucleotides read TGCAGTGCTAGAGAGGCCAGCGGTGCCCACAATGAGCAGTTCTTC.

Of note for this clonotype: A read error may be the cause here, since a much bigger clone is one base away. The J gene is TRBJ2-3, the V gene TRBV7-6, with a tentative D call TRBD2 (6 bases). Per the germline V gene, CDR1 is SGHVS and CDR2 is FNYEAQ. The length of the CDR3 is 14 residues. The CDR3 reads CDSSLRGTQDTQYF. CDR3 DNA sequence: TGTGACAGCAGCTTACGGGGGACCCAAGATACGCAGTATTTT.